The 27 T cell receptor beta chains listed next were all sequenced from one sample in a study of OX40 agonist ivuxolimab in advanced cancers. Assay: immunoSEQ multiplex PCR; the TCRdb copy retains only in-frame clones and omits some. The sample consists of 90,000 to 120,000 clones, approximately 90% of them appearing once. The material was CD4+ or CD8+ T cells sorted from blood, obtained in a trial of the OX40 agonist ivuxolimab. Source of these receptors: an adult with an advanced solid tumor such as melanoma, head and neck, liver or kidney cancer.

This clone was seen a few times. The CDR3 DNA reads TGTGCCAGTAGGGAGGGACGCCGAGGGGCGGCTAATGAAAAACTGTTTTTT. Translated, it gives CASREGRRGAANEKLFF. The chain carries TRBV19 and TRBJ1-4, with a possible D match to TRBD1 (5 bases). Between the trimmed V and J ends, which lost 6 bases and 3 bases, there was a span of 20 bases. Germline V gives CDR1 LNHDA, CDR2 SQIVND (reference sequence). The CDR3 is 17 amino acids.

This sequence joins TRBV9 and TRBJ2-2, with D maybe TRBD1 (6 bases). The germline V and J ends were trimmed by 3 bases and 2 bases, with 20 bases remaining between them. Germline-derived CDR1 and CDR2 are SGDLS and YYNGEE. The CDR3 has 18 residues. CDR3 sequence (DNA): TGTGCCAGCAGCGAGAGGGGGACGGGCGGCTACAACACCGGGGAGCTGTTTTTT. This sequence encodes CASSERGTGGYNTGELFF.

This clone is a singleton in its sample. The V call is TRBV18, the J call TRBJ2-5; D is unclear. V lost 1 base and J 2 bases, leaving 5 bases between the germline ends. CDR1 and CDR2 from the germline V gene are KGHSH and LQKENI. The CDR3 consists of 13 residues. The CDR3, as DNA: TGTGCCAGCTCACCACAAGGTCAAGAGACCCAGTACTTC. Translated, it gives CASSPQGQETQYF.

The chain carries TRBV9 and TRBJ1-3, with 9 nucleotides matching TRBD1. V trimming: 4 bases; J trimming: 9 bases; junction bases outside the gene matches: 11. The CDR3 loop spans 15 amino acids. The germline CDR1 and CDR2 sequences are SGDLS and YYNGEE. DNA for the CDR3: TGTGCCAGCAGCCCACAACCCGGGACAGGGAGCACCATATATTTT. Its translation is CASSPQPGTGSTIYF.

CDR3: CAWSTPPPYEQYF. The CDR3 DNA follows: TGTGCCTGGAGTACCCCGCCTCCTTACGAGCAGTACTTC. The rearrangement joins TRBV30 to TRBJ2-7; D is unresolved. This CDR3 has 13 amino acids. V was pared by 2 bases and J by 4 bases, with 12 bases between. Germline V CDR1 and CDR2: GTSNPN, SVGIG (reference sequence).

This clone has just one count. The rearrangement links TRBV6-5 to TRBJ1-3, with D unresolved. The V and J ends lost 1 base and 0 bases respectively, with 7 bases between them. Germline CDR1 and CDR2: MNHEY and SVGAGI. The CDR3 spans 15 residues. The CDR3 DNA reads TGTGCCAGCAGTTACTTTCCGAACTCTGGAAACACCATATATTTT. Translation gives CASSYFPNSGNTIYF.

V usage is TRBV2 and J usage is TRBJ1-5; 7 bases line up with TRBD1. CDR1 is SNHLY, CDR2 FYNNEI, per germline. The CDR3 extends over 13 amino acids. V lost 11 bases to trimming and J lost 5 bases; unmatched junction nucleotides: 9. Here the CDR3 reads CAVTGEPDQPQHF. In DNA form, the CDR3 reads TGTGCCGTCACAGGGGAGCCTGATCAGCCCCAGCATTTT.

The chain recombines TRBV7-6 with TRBJ2-5, with 9 nucleotides matching TRBD1. From germline, CDR1 is SGHVS and CDR2 FNYEAQ. Trimming took 5 bases from V and 5 from J; bases not matched to a gene: 6. This CDR3 comprises 14 residues. CDR3 sequence reads: CASSQNGTGETQYF. DNA of the CDR3: TGTGCCAGCAGCCAGAATGGGACAGGGGAGACCCAGTACTTC. The full variable domain, completed using reference TRBV7-6 and TRBJ2-5, is GAGVSQSPRYKVTKRGQDVALRCDPISGHVSLYWYRQALGQGPEFLTYFNYEAQQDKSGLPNDRFSAERPEGSISTLTIQRTEQRDSAMYRCASSQNGTGETQYFGPGTRLLVL.

The chain combines TRBV6-6 with TRBJ1-2, with 7 bases fitting TRBD1. V shed 6 bases, J shed 3 bases, and the junction held 4 bases outside the gene matches. CDR3 length: 13 amino acids. Germline V CDR1 and CDR2: MNHNY, SVGAGI (reference sequence). CDR3 region: CASSNTGDYGYTF. The DNA of the CDR3 is TGTGCCAGCAGCAACACAGGGGACTATGGCTACACCTTC.

As regards this clone: Germline and junction disagree at one end, which may indicate a read error. The chain joins TRBV7-7 to TRBJ2-2; D not resolved. In germline, CDR1 is SSHAT, CDR2 FNYEAQ (reference sequence). The CDR3 loop spans 15 amino acids. The CDR3 reads CASSQSSMNTGELFF. CDR3 bases: TGTGCTAGCAGTCAGAGTTCCATGAACACCGGGGAGCTGTTTTTT.

The chain recombines TRBV11-3 with TRBJ2-3, with 9 bases aligning to TRBD1. Losses at the gene ends were 5 bases for V and 3 bases for J; bases not matched to a gene: 6. CDR3 length equals 15 residues. Germline assignment: CDR1 SGHNT and CDR2 YENEEA. The CDR3, as DNA: TGTGCCAGCAGCCTCAGGACAGGGGATACAGATACGCAGTATTTT. This encodes CASSLRTGDTDTQYF.

This chain links TRBV10-2 with TRBJ1-1; D is possibly TRBD1 (6 bases). The CDR3 length is 14 residues. V was trimmed by 0 bases and J by 4 bases, leaving 9 bases between them. CDR1 is WSHSY, CDR2 SAAADI, per germline. DNA of the CDR3: TGCGCCAGCAGTGAGTCCAGGGGCTTCACTGAAGCTTTCTTT. Its protein product is CASSESRGFTEAFF.

V and J are TRBV6-5 and TRBJ1-2, with D perhaps TRBD1 (5 bases). The CDR3 sequence is 15 residues long. The V and J ends lost 0 bases and 3 bases respectively, with 11 bases between them. Per the germline V gene, CDR1 is MNHEY and CDR2 is SVGAGI. The CDR3 sequence is CASSYSGGSYYGYTF. The CDR3 bases are TGTGCCAGCAGTTACTCTGGGGGTTCCTACTATGGCTACACCTTC.

The rearrangement uses TRBV6-1 and TRBJ2-2; D is unclear. With 3 bases removed from V and 0 bases from J, the gap between germline ends came to 8 bases. Looked up from germline, CDR1 is MNHNS and CDR2 is SASEGT. The CDR3 runs 15 residues. The CDR3 DNA reads TGTGCCAGCAGTGAGGCACTCACGAACACCGGGGAGCTGTTTTTT. Translating gives CASSEALTNTGELFF.

J is TRBJ2-2 and V is TRBV6-1, with 10 positions matching TRBD1. The germline V gene has CDR1 MNHNS and CDR2 SASEGT. The CDR3 totals 14 residues. The J segment lost 2 bases and the V segment lost 6 bases, leaving 0 bases of the junction unmatched. The CDR3: CASRTGGNTGELFF. The CDR3, as DNA: TGTGCCAGCAGGACAGGGGGCAACACCGGGGAGCTGTTTTTT.

The chain combines TRBV5-4 with TRBJ1-2, with a possible D match to TRBD1 (6 bases). Trimming took 4 bases from V and 3 from J, leaving 22 bases between them. Germline values: CDR1 SGHNT, CDR2 YYREEE (reference sequence). This CDR3 contains 17 residues. CDR3 protein: CASSPNPSQGLDYGYTF. CDR3 DNA: TGTGCCAGCAGCCCGAACCCCTCACAGGGATTAGACTATGGCTACACCTTC.

The V call is TRBV6-5, the J call TRBJ2-5; 10 nucleotides match TRBD1. The J segment lost 4 bases and the V segment lost 4 bases, leaving 9 bases of the junction unmatched. There are 16 residues in the CDR3. From germline, CDR1 is MNHEY and CDR2 SVGAGI. Written as DNA, the CDR3 is TGTGCCAGCAGTTCCGGGACAGGGGTGTGGGGAGAGACCCAGTACTTC. Its protein is CASSSGTGVWGETQYF.

This chain links TRBV11-1 with TRBJ1-1; a weak D match, TRBD1 (6 bases). Germline V gene lookup returns CDR1 SGHAT and CDR2 FQDESV (reference sequence). The length of the CDR3 is 14 residues. V gave up 2 bases and J gave up 1 base, with 8 bases separating them. CDR3 region: CASSLSTGNTEAFF. The CDR3 coding sequence is TGTGCCAGCAGCTTATCGACAGGGAACACTGAAGCTTTCTTT.

The CDR3 DNA follows: TGTGCCAGCAGTTTCCTAGGGACAGGGATCGATTCACCCCTCCACTTT. It specifies CASSFLGTGIDSPLHF. The V gene is TRBV27, the J gene TRBJ1-6; TRBD1 matches at 9 bases. Per the germline V gene, CDR1 is MNHEY and CDR2 is SMNVEV (reference sequence). This CDR3 is built from 16 residues. The V segment lost 3 bases and the J segment 8 bases; nucleotides outside the gene matches: 8.

This chain connects TRBV7-2 to TRBJ2-7; TRBD1 might be the D (7 bases). CDR1 is SGHTA and CDR2 is FQGNSA in the germline V gene. Trimming cost V 6 bases and J 3 bases, with 18 bases left between them. The CDR3 loop spans 15 amino acids. The CDR3 bases are TGTGCCAGCAGAACCCGGGGGACAGTGTACTACGAGCAGTACTTC. It codes for CASRTRGTVYYEQYF.

This clone was detected only once. This sequence joins TRBV19 and TRBJ2-7; the D gene is possibly TRBD2 (6 bases). The germline V and J ends were trimmed by 8 bases and 0 bases, with 14 bases remaining between them. The CDR3 is 14 residues long. The germline V gene has CDR1 LNHDA and CDR2 SQIVND (reference sequence). The CDR3 DNA sequence: TGTGCCAGTTCAGAGGAGGGTCTCTCCTACGAGCAGTACTTC. Its protein product is CASSEEGLSYEQYF.

As concerns this clone: Other nucleotide sequences from this sample produce the same CDR3. The V call is TRBV27, the J call TRBJ1-1, with D tentatively TRBD1 (6 bases). CDR3 size: 13 residues. The V end lost 3 bases, the J end lost 11 bases, and 16 bases lay between the germline ends. CDR1 is MNHEY, CDR2 SMNVEV, per germline (reference sequence). CDR3 sequence: CASSFGGQRRAFF. The DNA for the CDR3 is TGTGCCAGCAGTTTTGGGGGCCAGCGTCGGGCTTTCTTT.

About this clone: Additional DNA sequences in this sample encode the identical CDR3. This chain uses TRBV20-1 with TRBJ2-7; D gene uncertain. Germline V gives CDR1 DFQATT, CDR2 SNEGSKA (reference sequence). This CDR3 has 11 amino acids. The ends were cut back, 6 bases at V and 2 bases at J, with 8 bases in the middle. This CDR3 is CSAPGPYEQYF. In nucleotides, the CDR3 is TGCAGTGCCCCAGGTCCCTACGAGCAGTACTTC.

CDR3 in DNA: TGTGCCAGCAGCGTAACATGGGACAGGGGGGCCGAGCAGTACTTC. Protein sequence: CASSVTWDRGAEQYF. The rearrangement uses TRBV9 and TRBJ2-7; 11 bases agree with TRBD1. The CDR3 runs 15 residues. Germline CDR1 reads SGDLS; CDR2 reads YYNGEE. Trimming took 1 base from V and 6 from J; bases not matched to a gene: 6. Full variable domain (outside the CDR3, taken from reference TRBV9 and TRBJ2-7): DSGVTQTPKHLITATGQRVTLRCSPRSGDLSVYWYQQSLDQGLQFLIQYYNGEERAKGNILERFSAQQFPDLHSELNLSSLELGDSALYFCASSVTWDRGAEQYFGPGTRLTVT.

This chain connects TRBV6-1 to TRBJ2-5; D gene uncertain. With the DNA end fitting TRBJ2-7 better, the J assignment may be wrong. Germline loops: CDR1 MNHNS, CDR2 SASEGT. The CDR3 is made up of 13 amino acids. CDR3 in amino acids: CASSDRPTYEQYF. The CDR3, as DNA: TGTGCCAGCAGTGACAGGCCGACCTACGAGCAGTACTTC.

This clone has only one observation. The rearrangement uses TRBV7-9 and TRBJ2-5; D could derive from TRBD1 or TRBD2 (5 bases each). Germline V gene data show CDR1 as SEHNR and CDR2 as FQNEAQ (reference sequence). Trimming shortened V by 5 bases and J by 2 bases, and 15 bases separated the two germline ends. The CDR3 contains 15 residues. As DNA, the CDR3 is TGTGCCAGCAGCCCCCGACCGGGACCTCAAGAGACCCAGTACTTC. Translating gives CASSPRPGPQETQYF.

V usage is TRBV4-2 and J usage is TRBJ2-1, with D tentatively TRBD2 (6 bases). The CDR3 has 16 amino acids. V gave up 3 bases and J gave up 1 base, with 13 bases separating them. CDR1 is LGHNA, CDR2 YNFKEQ, per germline. CDR3 coding DNA: TGTGCCAGCAGCCAGATCGCGGGGAATTCCTACAATGAGCAGTTCTTC. Its translation: CASSQIAGNSYNEQFF.